A single TCR beta chain is shown here with its context. The sample belongs to a study of OX40 agonist ivuxolimab in advanced cancers. Germline-derived CDR1 and CDR2 are LGHNA and YNFKEQ. The CDR3 extends over 12 amino acids. V was pared by 3 bases and J by 5 bases, with 7 bases between. Profiled with immunoSEQ multiplex PCR; TCRdb holds only in-frame clones, not every one. Here the sample spans around 95,000 clones, around 90% being singletons. This sequence joins TRBV4-2 and TRBJ1-2; maybe TRBD1 (5 bases). This TCR derives from an adult with an advanced solid tumor such as melanoma, head and neck, liver or kidney cancer. Material: CD4+ or CD8+ T cells sorted from blood, obtained in a trial of the OX40 agonist ivuxolimab. The CDR3 sequence is CASSQDNYGYTF. The CDR3 nucleotides read TGTGCCAGCAGCCAGGACAATTATGGCTACACCTTC.